These 29 T cell receptor beta chains came from one sample sequenced in a study of blood T cell repertoires in COVID-19. Method: immunoSEQ multiplex PCR; TCRdb's copy keeps in-frame clones and lacks some. The sample has about 400,000 clones, over 75% seen once. Sample: PBMCs or T cells enriched from blood (not recorded which). These TCRs come from a woman aged 40 to 50 with acute COVID-19.

V is TRBV12-3 or TRBV12-4 and J is TRBJ2-7; 11 positions match TRBD1. The CDR3 contains 12 residues. The V gene end was trimmed by 6 bases and the J gene end by 9 bases; junction bases not matched to a gene: 4. DNA for the CDR3: TGTGCCAGCAGCCAGGGGACAGGGGGGCAGTACTTC. Its protein product is CASSQGTGGQYF.

The chain joins TRBV9 to TRBJ1-3, with 8 bases fitting TRBD1. Germline trimming cut 4 bases from V and 6 bases from J; bases unmatched to any gene: 6. The V gene's germline CDR1 is SGDLS and CDR2 YYNGEE. The CDR3 spans 14 residues. This CDR3 is CASSTQGVANTIYF. The CDR3 nucleotides are TGTGCCAGCAGCACACAGGGGGTTGCAAACACCATATATTTT.

The V call is TRBV5-4, the J call TRBJ1-2; unclear D gene. There are 14 residues in the CDR3. Trimming shortened V by 0 bases and J by 4 bases, and 10 bases separated the two germline ends. Germline assignment: CDR1 SGHNT and CDR2 YYREEE (reference sequence). The CDR3 spells CASSLESVIYGYTF. CDR3 DNA: TGTGCCAGCAGCTTGGAGTCAGTTATCTATGGCTACACCTTC.

A remark on this clone: The same CDR3 arises from other DNA sequences in this sample as well. The chain combines TRBV18 with TRBJ2-1, with 9 nucleotides matching TRBD1. Germline values: CDR1 KGHSH, CDR2 LQKENI. V lost 6 bases, J lost 8 bases, and 2 bases stayed unmatched. The CDR3 has 12 residues. The DNA for the CDR3 is TGTGCCAGCTCGCGACAGGGGGATGAGCAGTTCTTC. Translated: CASSRQGDEQFF.

CDR3 protein: CASSSSGGNYGYTF. In DNA, the CDR3 is TGTGCCAGCAGCTCCTCAGGGGGCAACTATGGCTACACCTTC. The rearrangement joins TRBV7-2 to TRBJ1-2; 8 nucleotides line up with TRBD1. CDR1 is SGHTA, CDR2 FQGNSA, per germline. The CDR3 runs 14 residues. Losses at the gene ends were 4 bases for V and 2 bases for J; bases not matched to a gene: 3.

A note on this clone: Other DNA sequences from this sample encode an identical CDR3 as well. The chain recombines TRBV12-3 or TRBV12-4 with TRBJ2-2; tentative D call: TRBD2 (5 bases). The CDR3 length is 13 residues. The V and J ends lost 2 bases and 5 bases respectively, with 6 bases between them. The CDR3 is CASSLRGTGELFF. CDR3 coding DNA: TGTGCCAGCAGTTTACGGGGAACCGGGGAGCTGTTTTTT.

The gene calls are TRBV24-1 and TRBJ2-3; TRBD1 might be the D (6 bases). The V end lost 8 bases, the J end lost 0 bases, and 11 bases lay between the germline ends. The CDR3 runs to 14 residues. The germline V gene encodes CDR1 KGHDR and CDR2 SFDVKD. DNA for the CDR3: TGTGCCACCACCCTGGACAGAAGCACAGATACGCAGTATTTT. It codes for CATTLDRSTDTQYF.

The CDR3 protein is CASSLGAPVVEAFF. For the CDR3, the DNA is TGTGCCAGCAGCTTGGGTGCCCCGGTGGTTGAAGCTTTCTTT. This sequence joins TRBV5-6 and TRBJ1-1, with D uncertain. The CDR3 consists of 14 residues. The V end lost 0 bases, the J end lost 7 bases, and 13 bases lay between the germline ends. Germline CDR1 is SGHDT and CDR2 is YYEEEE.

The chain joins TRBV6-2 or TRBV6-3 to TRBJ1-6, with 9 nucleotides matching TRBD1. CDR1 MNHEY and CDR2 SVGEGT come from the germline V gene. The CDR3 runs to 16 residues. J lost 7 bases, V lost 5 bases, and 9 bases had no gene match. The DNA for the CDR3 is TGTGCCAGCAGTGAGACCCCGGGACAGGGAAATTCACCCCTCCACTTT. Protein product: CASSETPGQGNSPLHF.

CDR3 DNA sequence: TGTGCCAGCAGGCCCGGGACAGCCACTGAAGCTTTCTTT. This sequence encodes CASRPGTATEAFF. The chain joins TRBV5-4 to TRBJ1-1, with TRBD1 identical over 7 bases. The CDR3 covers 13 residues. The germline V gene encodes CDR1 SGHNT and CDR2 YYREEE (reference sequence). V shed 5 bases and J 4 bases; nucleotides not matched to a gene: 5.

J is TRBJ1-2 and V is TRBV12-5, with 8 bases identical to TRBD1. Looked up from germline, CDR1 is LGHNT and CDR2 is FRNRAP. The CDR3 loop spans 16 amino acids. Losses at the gene ends were 1 base for V and 4 bases for J; bases not matched to a gene: 8. As DNA, the CDR3 is TGTGCTAGTGGTTTGGCTACCGGGACAGGCCCCTATGGCTACACCTTC. This encodes CASGLATGTGPYGYTF.

Only a few counts were recorded for this clone. The genes are TRBV7-9 and TRBJ2-3; TRBD1 agrees at 8 bases. The J segment lost 3 bases and the V segment lost 1 base, leaving 12 bases of the junction unmatched. CDR1 is SEHNR and CDR2 is FQNEAQ in the germline V gene (reference sequence). CDR3 length: 18 residues. CDR3 sequence (DNA): TGTGCCAGCAGCTTAGGTCAGGGGGCGTATATGGGGACAGATACGCAGTATTTT. As protein: CASSLGQGAYMGTDTQYF.

The count of this clone is one. This chain links TRBV7-9 with TRBJ2-3; 9 bases fit TRBD1. CDR1 and CDR2 (germline): SEHNR, FQNEAQ (reference sequence). This CDR3 has 17 residues. The trim removed 5 bases at V and 1 base at J, leaving 10 bases unmatched. The CDR3 sequence is CASSRHRRTGGTDTQYF. DNA for the CDR3: TGTGCCAGCAGCCGACACCGGCGGACAGGGGGCACAGATACGCAGTATTTT.

This chain joins TRBV30 and TRBJ1-4; 10 nucleotides match TRBD1. Trimming at V came to 5 bases and at J to 6 bases, leaving 3 bases not matched to a gene. This CDR3 has 13 residues. CDR1 GTSNPN and CDR2 SVGIG come from the germline V gene (reference sequence). CDR3 in amino acids: CAWGTGDDEKLFF. The CDR3 coding sequence is TGTGCCTGGGGGACAGGGGATGATGAAAAACTGTTTTTT.

Only one count was recorded for this clone. This sequence joins TRBV20-1 and TRBJ1-2; 7 bases map to TRBD1. V lost 3 bases to trimming and J lost 4 bases; unmatched junction nucleotides: 8. The CDR3 length is 14 residues. Per the germline V gene, CDR1 is DFQATT and CDR2 is SNEGSKA (reference sequence). The CDR3 bases are TGCAGTGCTAGTCAACGACAGGGTGGCTATGGCTACACCTTC. It translates to CSASQRQGGYGYTF.

This clone showed up just a few times. J is TRBJ1-2 and V is TRBV5-4; unclear D gene. CDR1 and CDR2 (germline): SGHNT, YYREEE (reference sequence). Trimming pared 1 base from V and 4 bases from J, leaving 14 bases between. The CDR3 is 15 amino acids. As DNA, the CDR3 is TGTGCCAGCAGCTTGTTTGGCCGCAACCTCTATGGCTACACCTTC. Residues: CASSLFGRNLYGYTF.

V is TRBV30 and J is TRBJ2-5; tentatively, D is TRBD1 (6 bases). The V and J ends lost 3 bases and 5 bases respectively, with 10 bases between them. CDR3 length: 12 residues. The V gene's germline CDR1 is GTSNPN and CDR2 SVGIG (reference sequence). The DNA for the CDR3 is TGTGCCTGGAGGGCAGGGGATGAGACCCAGTACTTC. Amino acid sequence: CAWRAGDETQYF. Complete variable domain (other parts from reference TRBV30 and TRBJ2-5): SQTIHQWPATLVQPVGSPLSLECTVEGTSNPNLYWYRQAAGRGLQLLFYSVGIGQISSEVPQNLSASRPQDRQFILSSKKLLLSDSGFYLCAWRAGDETQYFGPGTRLLVL.

This clone came up once. The CDR3 region is CASIRQGDGYTF. The DNA of the CDR3 is TGTGCCAGCATCCGGCAGGGTGATGGCTACACCTTC. The chain is built from TRBV2 and TRBJ1-2, with TRBD1 as a possible D gene (5 bases). The CDR3 totals 12 residues. Germline V gene lookup returns CDR1 SNHLY and CDR2 FYNNEI. V lost 7 bases and J 6 bases, leaving 12 bases between the germline ends.

The chain combines TRBV19 with TRBJ2-7, with 7 bases aligning to TRBD2. Germline V gene data show CDR1 as LNHDA and CDR2 as SQIVND (reference sequence). CDR3 length: 14 amino acids. The V and J ends lost 5 bases and 5 bases, in that order; junction bases with no gene match: 9. The CDR3 nucleotides are TGTGCCAGTAGTCCCCGGGGAGGGGTCGACGAGCAGTACTTC. It yields the protein CASSPRGGVDEQYF.

This clone was detected a few times. The CDR3 spells CASSPGPGQGYSPLHF. DNA for the CDR3: TGCGCCAGCAGCCCCGGACCGGGACAGGGGTATTCACCCCTCCACTTT. The rearrangement joins TRBV4-1 to TRBJ1-6, with 10 bases fitting TRBD1. CDR1 and CDR2 from the germline V gene are MGHRA and YSYEKL. V dropped 4 bases and J dropped 8; count of bases not matched to a gene: 8. This CDR3 region has 16 residues.

This clone was seen only once. One end of the junction fails to match germline, which may point to a read error. This chain uses TRBV10-1 with TRBJ2-7; 7 positions agree with TRBD1. CDR1 is WNHNN and CDR2 is SYGVQD in the germline V gene (reference sequence). This CDR3 is built from 11 residues. The CDR3 is CASSYRDRSFF. CDR3 in DNA: TGCGCCAGCAGCTACCGGGACAGAAGCTTCTTC.

The rearrangement joins TRBV6-5 to TRBJ2-7; 8 nucleotides line up with TRBD1. V trimming: 7 bases; J trimming: 5 bases; junction bases outside the gene matches: 7. Germline V gene lookup returns CDR1 MNHEY and CDR2 SVGAGI. The CDR3 length is 13 residues. This CDR3 reads CASTPDRVDEQYF. CDR3 DNA: TGTGCCAGCACCCCGGACAGGGTAGACGAGCAGTACTTC.

The genes are TRBV11-2 and TRBJ2-7; 8 bases match TRBD1. CDR3 length: 15 residues. CDR1 is SGHAT, CDR2 FQNNGV, per germline. V shed 1 base, J shed 0 bases, and the junction held 2 bases outside the gene matches. The CDR3 sequence: CASSLGQGPSYEQYF. CDR3 nucleotides: TGTGCCAGCAGCTTAGGACAGGGGCCCTCCTACGAGCAGTACTTC.

The rearrangement links TRBV3-1 (or the pseudogene TRBV3-2) to TRBJ2-5; 7 nucleotides align to TRBD1. With 4 bases clipped from V and 3 bases from J, the junction kept 11 bases outside the gene matches. Per the germline V gene, CDR1 is LGHDT and CDR2 is YNNKEL (reference sequence). The CDR3 contains 16 residues. The CDR3 sequence: CASSLSLDRSEETQYF. In DNA, the CDR3 is TGTGCCAGCAGCCTTTCCTTGGACAGGTCCGAAGAGACCCAGTACTTC.

The chain combines TRBV19 with TRBJ1-6; D is possibly TRBD1 (5 bases). This CDR3 contains 16 residues. The V end lost 5 bases, the J end lost 0 bases, and 11 bases lay between the germline ends. Per germline, CDR1 LNHDA and CDR2 SQIVND (reference sequence). The CDR3 region is CASSGGAGSYNSPLHF. The CDR3 nucleotides read TGTGCCAGTAGTGGCGGGGCAGGCTCCTATAATTCACCCCTCCACTTT.

This clone was picked up a small number of times. V gene TRBV15 combines with J gene TRBJ1-5; possibly TRBD1 for D (5 bases). From germline, CDR1 is LNHNV and CDR2 YYDKDF (reference sequence). V was cut by 4 bases and J by 5 bases, with 12 bases left in between. The CDR3 length is 14 residues. The CDR3 loop reads CATSNFRADQPQHF. The CDR3 DNA reads as TGTGCCACCAGCAATTTCAGGGCCGATCAGCCCCAGCATTTT.

This chain joins TRBV4-1 and TRBJ2-3, with D perhaps matching TRBD1 (6 bases). CDR1 and CDR2 from the germline V gene are MGHRA and YSYEKL. V was trimmed by 0 bases and J by 3 bases, leaving 10 bases between them. The CDR3 is made up of 15 amino acids. CDR3 sequence: CASSQDRGWTDTQYF. The CDR3 bases are TGCGCCAGCAGCCAAGACAGGGGATGGACAGATACGCAGTATTTT.

The chain recombines TRBV19 with TRBJ1-5; no definite D call. V lost 7 bases, J lost 3 bases, and 22 bases lay in between. The germline CDR1 and CDR2 sequences are LNHDA and SQIVND (reference sequence). CDR3 size: 17 residues. CDR3 bases: TGTGCCAGTACCCCAACCGTGGGGAGAACGGCCAATCAGCCCCAGCATTTT. This translates into CASTPTVGRTANQPQHF.

The chain carries TRBV7-9 and TRBJ2-5, with a tentative D call TRBD1 (6 bases). Germline CDR1 and CDR2: SEHNR and FQNEAQ (reference sequence). This CDR3 is 14 amino acids long. Trimming removed 5 bases at V and 4 bases at J, with 14 bases between. The CDR3 DNA sequence: TGTGCCAGCAGCGTCTACAGGGAAGGAGAGACCCAGTACTTC. It yields the protein CASSVYREGETQYF.